This TCR beta chain came from a study of shared T cell receptors in the human thymus. Profiled with immunoSEQ multiplex PCR; TCRdb holds only in-frame clones, not every one. The top ten hold 0.0095% to 0.013% of the sample, which has hundreds of thousands of clones, approximately 87% seen once. From germline, CDR1 is LNHDA and CDR2 SQIVND (reference sequence). This CDR3 is built from 13 residues. V was shortened by 5 bases and J by 7 bases, with 15 bases between the two germline ends. These same records also appear under a second study, on human thymus T cells. That investigation notes: Thymic repertoires of unrelated individuals were reported in related research to overlap highly.

The clonotype was recovered from a boy less than two years old with a congenital heart defect. The chain combines TRBV19 with TRBJ2-7, with unresolved D. The specimen sequenced was thymocytes. CDR3 sequence: CASSVQTAGEQYF. Here the CDR3 DNA reads TGTGCCAGTAGTGTCCAGACCGCAGGTGAGCAGTACTTC.